In this sample, the clone carrying this T cell receptor (beta chain) turned up a few times. These data are taken from a study of response to subunit inactivated influenza vaccine. Each CDR3 protein is one row after TCRdb ran MiXCR on the RT-PCR reads. The sample contains about 700,000 distinct CDR3 sequences, 11% to 15% of which appear only once. Germline CDR1 MGHRA, CDR2 YSYEKL. This CDR3 is built from 17 residues. Trimming stripped 3 bases from V and 1 base from J, with 18 bases between. Source: PBMCs from blood, taken 14 to 15 days before vaccination. The receptor comes from a man over 45 who received an inactivated influenza vaccine. This chain uses TRBV4-1 with TRBJ1-1, with D perhaps matching TRBD1 (6 bases). CDR3: CASSHLGGRKGNTEAFF. The CDR3 DNA sequence: TGCGCCAGCAGCCACCTCGGGGGGCGGAAAGGGAACACTGAAGCTTTCTTT.